A single sample is the source of the 27 T cell receptor beta chains below, sequenced in a study of shared clonotypes between healthy human individuals. The method was immunoSEQ multiplex PCR; TCRdb's version includes in-frame clones alone and lacks a portion of them. The data hold under 600,000 clones, with 75% to 80% observed a single time. The sample was PBMCs. These receptors originate from a woman in her forties in good health. Some clones in this sample may be carry-over from other donors' samples.

This clone was counted a few times. The J gene is TRBJ1-5, the V gene TRBV6-1, with TRBD1 identical over 10 bases. CDR3 length: 15 amino acids. Trimming cost V 9 bases and J 6 bases; bases outside gene matches: 11. Looked up from germline, CDR1 is MNHNS and CDR2 is SASEGT. The CDR3 nucleotides are TGTGCCAGTAGGGCCGGGACAGGGGAGTCTCAGCCCCAGCATTTT. This translates into CASRAGTGESQPQHF.

This clone showed up just a few times. The chain combines TRBV5-1 with TRBJ2-1; 7 nucleotides match TRBD2. This CDR3 region has 15 residues. Germline CDR1 and CDR2: SGHRS and YFSETQ. The junction had 9 bases not matched to a gene; V was cut back by 4 bases and J by 5 bases. The chain's CDR3 is CASSAGRLADNEQFF. The CDR3 coding sequence is TGCGCCAGCAGCGCGGGACGGCTAGCGGACAATGAGCAGTTCTTC.

This clone was picked up a small number of times. V usage is TRBV4-2 and J usage is TRBJ2-3, with unresolved D. The CDR3 has 16 amino acids. The V end was cut by 0 bases, the J end by 2 bases, with 12 bases between. The germline gives CDR1 LGHNA, CDR2 YNFKEQ. The CDR3 bases are TGTGCCAGCAGCCAAGAACCCCTCCCTTTCACAGATACGCAGTATTTT. The encoded protein is CASSQEPLPFTDTQYF.

The V call is TRBV7-8, the J call TRBJ2-1, with D possibly being TRBD1 (5 bases). CDR1 is SGHVS, CDR2 FQNEAQ, per germline. Trimming left V 8 bases short and J 2 bases short, with 22 bases between. CDR3 length: 17 amino acids. CDR3 sequence: CASSYITGRRTYNEQFF. The CDR3 bases are TGTGCCAGCTCTTACATCACAGGTCGGCGTACCTACAATGAGCAGTTCTTC.

The chain recombines TRBV6-5 with TRBJ2-1, with 14 bases aligning to TRBD2. This CDR3 region has 15 residues. CDR1 is MNHEY and CDR2 is SVGAGI in the germline V gene. The V segment lost 6 bases and the J segment 5 bases; nucleotides outside the gene matches: 3. The CDR3 DNA sequence: TGTGCCAGCAGGCCGGGACTAGCGGGAGACAATGAGCAGTTCTTC. Amino acid sequence: CASRPGLAGDNEQFF.

The V and J genes are TRBV2 and TRBJ1-2, with a tentative D call TRBD1 (5 bases). The ends were cut back, 7 bases at V and 8 bases at J, with 14 bases in the middle. Germline assignment: CDR1 SNHLY and CDR2 FYNNEI. This CDR3 contains 12 residues. The CDR3 DNA follows: TGTGCCAGCACCCCAGGGTATGGGGGCTACACCTTC. It specifies CASTPGYGGYTF.

The chain recombines TRBV28 with TRBJ1-4, with no clear D. This CDR3 has 14 residues. Between the trimmed V and J ends, which lost 6 bases and 5 bases, there was a span of 13 bases. The germline V gene has CDR1 MDHEN and CDR2 SYDVKM. CDR3 coding DNA: TGTGCCAGCAGACCGGGATTGTCGAATGAAAAACTGTTTTTT. Protein sequence: CASRPGLSNEKLFF.

J is TRBJ2-5 and V is TRBV5-1, with unresolved D. V lost 5 bases, J lost 1 base, and 6 bases lay in between. This CDR3 is 12 amino acids long. CDR1 SGHRS and CDR2 YFSETQ come from the germline V gene. CDR3 residues: CASSFAQETQYF. Written as DNA, the CDR3 is TGCGCCAGCAGTTTTGCCCAAGAGACCCAGTACTTC.

The chain has TRBV7-9 and TRBJ2-5; 7 positions agree with TRBD1. The CDR3 loop spans 14 amino acids. With V trimmed by 5 bases and J by 2 bases, 5 bases remained unmatched. Germline-derived CDR1 and CDR2 are SEHNR and FQNEAQ (reference sequence). In nucleotides, the CDR3 is TGTGCCAGCAGCGAGGGGGCAGGGCAAGAGACCCAGTACTTC. Its protein product is CASSEGAGQETQYF.

About this clone itself: Additional DNA sequences in this sample encode the identical CDR3. This chain connects TRBV18 to TRBJ2-7; no firm D call. Germline V gene sequence: CDR1 KGHSH, CDR2 LQKENI. The CDR3 covers 13 residues. V lost 0 bases and J 0 bases, leaving 3 bases between the germline ends. CDR3 amino acids: CASSPPFSYEQYF. DNA of the CDR3: TGTGCCAGCTCACCACCCTTCTCCTACGAGCAGTACTTC. Looking up the rest from reference TRBV18 and TRBJ2-7 gives the full variable domain: NAGVMQNPRHLVRRRGQEARLRCSPMKGHSHVYWYRQLPEEGLKFMVYLQKENIIDESGMPKERFSAEFPKEGPSILRIQQVVRGDSAAYFCASSPPFSYEQYFGPGTRLTVT.

J is TRBJ1-5 and V is TRBV21-1. TRBV21-1 is assigned pseudogene status. The CDR3 runs 10 residues. In DNA, the CDR3 is TGTGCCAGCAGTTGCGAGGCCCAGCATTTT. Protein: CASSCEAQHF.

The chain has TRBV6-1 and TRBJ2-7, with no clear D. Trimming left V 4 bases short and J 2 bases short, with 15 bases between. This CDR3 has 15 amino acids. CDR1 is MNHNS and CDR2 is SASEGT in the germline V gene. The CDR3 DNA reads as TGTGCCAGCAGTGTGATGTACAGAGAAACCTACGAGCAGTACTTC. This gives the protein CASSVMYRETYEQYF.

Concerning this clone: Other nucleotide sequences in the sample specify the same CDR3. The chain couples TRBV14 to TRBJ1-5; no definite D call. CDR3 length: 13 amino acids. Trimming stripped 0 bases from V and 4 bases from J, with 4 bases between. Germline lookup yields CDR1 SGHDN and CDR2 FVKESK. The CDR3 DNA is TGTGCCAGCAGCCAAGATTCAAATCAGCCCCAGCATTTT. It specifies CASSQDSNQPQHF.

This clone has a handful of counts. The chain couples TRBV10-3 to TRBJ1-4; TRBD1 might be the D (5 bases). The CDR3 extends over 12 amino acids. V was pared by 10 bases and J by 6 bases, with 12 bases between. The germline gives CDR1 ENHRY, CDR2 SYGVKD. The CDR3 spells CATSGTDEKLFF. CDR3 in DNA: TGTGCCACGTCCGGGACGGATGAAAAACTGTTTTTT.

This rearrangement joins TRBV28 to TRBJ1-2; possibly TRBD1 for D (5 bases). V lost 2 bases, J lost 1 base, and 8 bases lay in between. The CDR3 contains 14 residues. Germline-derived CDR1 and CDR2 are MDHEN and SYDVKM. The CDR3 reads CASSLDSNNYGYTF. CDR3 nucleotide sequence: TGTGCCAGCAGTTTAGACAGCAATAACTATGGCTACACCTTC.

This clone was detected only a few times. The rearrangement uses TRBV9 and TRBJ2-3; D is unclear. The germline V gene encodes CDR1 SGDLS and CDR2 YYNGEE. The CDR3 totals 12 residues. Trimming removed 0 bases from V and 6 bases from J, with 5 bases in between. The CDR3 region has the DNA TGTGCCAGCAGCGTAGGTTGGGATACGCAGTATTTT. This translates into CASSVGWDTQYF.

This clone was observed once. J is TRBJ2-1 and V is TRBV4-3; D not resolved. The CDR3 runs 16 residues. V was shortened by 1 base and J by 4 bases, with 14 bases between the two germline ends. Germline V gene sequence: CDR1 LGHNA, CDR2 YSLEER. The CDR3 sequence: CASSQASDPTYNEQFF. Written as DNA, the CDR3 is TGCGCCAGCAGCCAAGCCTCGGACCCCACGTACAATGAGCAGTTCTTC.

This clone was seen once. The chain combines TRBV5-8 with TRBJ2-1, with D perhaps TRBD2 (5 bases). CDR1 is SGHTS, CDR2 YDEGEE, per germline. V lost 4 bases, J lost 6 bases, and 17 bases lay in between. The CDR3 spans 15 residues. The CDR3 here is CASSRLGDLFNEQFF. CDR3 sequence (DNA): TGTGCCAGCAGCCGACTCGGGGATCTGTTCAATGAGCAGTTCTTC.

This clone was observed a single time. The chain couples TRBV28 to TRBJ2-5, with 7 bases fitting TRBD1. The J call may be wrong; the DNA end is better matched by TRBJ2-7. Germline CDR1 reads MDHEN; CDR2 reads SYDVKM. This CDR3 has 14 amino acids. Written as DNA, the CDR3 is TGTGCCAGCATCATGACAGGGCAAGCCTACGAGCAGTACTTC. It is translated as CASIMTGQAYEQYF.

V gene TRBV14 combines with J gene TRBJ1-5; D is unresolved. The CDR3 loop spans 13 amino acids. V dropped 4 bases and J dropped 5 bases, with 9 bases sitting between them. Per germline, CDR1 SGHDN and CDR2 FVKESK. The DNA of the CDR3 is TGTGCCAGCAGCCTCGGGGATTATCAGCCCCAGCATTTT. Its protein product is CASSLGDYQPQHF.

Note on this clone: A read error may explain this, as a much larger clone is one base away. This rearrangement joins TRBV27 to TRBJ2-7, with a weak D call TRBD1 (5 bases). Germline V gene data show CDR1 as MNHEY and CDR2 as SMNVEV (reference sequence). The CDR3 length is 15 residues. The CDR3 loop reads CASSSRTLSSCEQYF. CDR3 in DNA: TGTGCCAGCAGTTCTCGGACATTAAGCTCCTGCGAGCAGTACTTC.

This clone was seen once. V gene TRBV11-2 combines with J gene TRBJ2-7; TRBD1 is a possible D gene (6 bases). CDR3 length equals 15 residues. V shed 5 bases and J shed 1 base, with 15 bases lying between them. Germline CDR1 is SGHAT and CDR2 is FQNNGV. The CDR3 sequence: CASSIAGTLSYEQYF. CDR3 DNA sequence: TGTGCCAGCAGCATAGCCGGGACATTATCCTACGAGCAGTACTTC.

The table lists this clone with a count of one. The chain couples TRBV12-1 to TRBJ2-7; the table assigns TRBD1, which was not confirmed against the DNA. TRBV12-1 is recorded as a pseudogene. The CDR3 consists of 17 residues. For the CDR3, the DNA is TGTGCCAGCAGTCCAACCGTAAGACATAGAAGCTCCTACGAGCAGTACTTC. Encoded protein: CASSPTVRHRSSYEQYF.

The chain carries TRBV6-1 and TRBJ2-3, with 8 bases lining up with TRBD2. The V gene end was trimmed by 4 bases and the J gene end by 6 bases; junction bases not matched to a gene: 9. CDR3 size: 15 residues. Germline values: CDR1 MNHNS, CDR2 SASEGT. The CDR3 spells CASSGQTSVMDTQYF. The CDR3 DNA reads as TGTGCCAGCAGTGGCCAGACTAGCGTCATGGATACGCAGTATTTT.

The V gene is TRBV5-1, the J gene TRBJ2-3; no firm D call. Germline V gives CDR1 SGHRS, CDR2 YFSETQ. The length of the CDR3 is 14 residues. The V gene lost 0 bases and the J gene lost 6 bases, with 11 bases spanning the gap. Here the CDR3 DNA reads TGCGCCAGCAGCTTGGGTAGCCATAGGGATACGCAGTATTTT. Its protein is CASSLGSHRDTQYF.

The rearrangement joins TRBV6-1 to TRBJ2-6; D is unclear. The CDR3 is made up of 16 amino acids. CDR1 and CDR2 from the germline V gene are MNHNS and SASEGT. Trimming cost V 4 bases and J 0 bases, with 10 bases left between them. CDR3 protein: CASSGTLTSGANVLTF. The DNA for the CDR3 is TGTGCCAGCAGTGGGACCTTAACCTCTGGGGCCAACGTCCTGACTTTC.

This clone appeared a few times. The V gene is TRBV15, the J gene TRBJ2-5; possibly TRBD2 for D (5 bases). With 1 base removed from V and 0 bases from J, the gap between germline ends came to 9 bases. The CDR3 is 15 amino acids. In germline, CDR1 is LNHNV, CDR2 YYDKDF (reference sequence). In DNA form, the CDR3 reads TGTGCCACCAGCAGAGTTTCGGGGTACCAAGAGACCCAGTACTTC. Residues: CATSRVSGYQETQYF.